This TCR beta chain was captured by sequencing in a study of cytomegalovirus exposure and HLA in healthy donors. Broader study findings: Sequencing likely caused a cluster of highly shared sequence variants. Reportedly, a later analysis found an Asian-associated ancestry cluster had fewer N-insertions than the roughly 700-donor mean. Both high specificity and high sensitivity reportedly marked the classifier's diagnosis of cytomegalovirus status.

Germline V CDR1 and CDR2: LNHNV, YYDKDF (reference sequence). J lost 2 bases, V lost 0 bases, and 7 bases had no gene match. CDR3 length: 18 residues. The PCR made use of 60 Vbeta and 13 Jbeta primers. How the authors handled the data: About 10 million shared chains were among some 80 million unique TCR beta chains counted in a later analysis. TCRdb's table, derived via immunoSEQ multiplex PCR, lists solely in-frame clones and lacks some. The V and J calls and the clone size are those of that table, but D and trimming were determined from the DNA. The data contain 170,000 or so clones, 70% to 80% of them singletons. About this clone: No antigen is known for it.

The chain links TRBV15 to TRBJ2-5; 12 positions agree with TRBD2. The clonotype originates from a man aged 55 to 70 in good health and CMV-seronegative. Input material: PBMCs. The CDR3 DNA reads TGTGCCACCAGCAGAGATAAACTAGCGGGGGGATTACAAGAGACCCAGTACTTC. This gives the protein CATSRDKLAGGLQETQYF.